One sample yielded the 23 T cell receptor beta chains listed below, sequenced in a study of cytomegalovirus exposure and HLA in healthy donors. This PCR relied on a set of 60 Vbeta primers and 13 Jbeta primers. Produced via immunoSEQ multiplex PCR; TCRdb's table is partial and in-frame only. The sample lists about 62,000 clones, less than 85% seen once, with less than 7% in the top ten. Sequenced input: PBMCs. The receptors here all came from a woman in her twenties or thirties in good health and CMV-seronegative.

This clone has a handful of counts. The rearrangement links TRBV28 to TRBJ1-4, with TRBD1 matching over 10 bases. Germline V gives CDR1 MDHEN, CDR2 SYDVKM. Germline trimming cut 5 bases from V and 9 bases from J; bases unmatched to any gene: 9. The CDR3 covers 15 residues. CDR3 residues: CASSLPGTGAKKLFF. Here the CDR3 DNA reads TGTGCCAGCAGTCTTCCTGGGACAGGGGCGAAAAAACTGTTTTTT.

DNA of the CDR3: TGTGCCAGCGGAGCCGGGGGGGAAGAGACCCAGTACTTC. Amino acid sequence: CASGAGGEETQYF. This chain links TRBV25-1 with TRBJ2-5; 8 nucleotides agree with TRBD2. This CDR3 is built from 13 residues. Germline CDR1 and CDR2: MGHDK and SYGVNS. V trimming: 8 bases; J trimming: 3 bases; junction bases outside the gene matches: 5.

The chain combines TRBV6-6 with TRBJ1-5; perhaps TRBD1 as D (6 bases). Trimming removed 5 bases at V and 2 bases at J, with 13 bases between. Germline CDR1 reads MNHNY; CDR2 reads SVGAGI (reference sequence). The CDR3 spans 15 residues. The CDR3, as DNA: TGTGCCAGCAGTCCAGGGGTTAACGGCAATCAGCCCCAGCATTTT. Protein sequence: CASSPGVNGNQPQHF.

This clone is labeled as medium-sized. V usage is TRBV10-3 and J usage is TRBJ2-5; 10 positions agree with TRBD2. Trimming cost V 7 bases and J 5 bases; bases outside gene matches: 4. Germline V gives CDR1 ENHRY, CDR2 SYGVKD. CDR3 length equals 13 residues. This CDR3 is CAITPLAGETQYF. CDR3 DNA sequence: TGTGCCATCACCCCACTAGCGGGGGAGACCCAGTACTTC.

V and J are TRBV19 and TRBJ2-7; D perhaps matches TRBD2 (5 bases). The V gene's germline CDR1 is LNHDA and CDR2 SQIVND (reference sequence). The V and J ends lost 3 bases and 5 bases respectively, with 17 bases between them. The CDR3 spans 15 residues. CDR3 coding DNA: TGTGCCAGTAGTATCATTTTGGGGTCCGGGAACGAGCAGTACTTC. Amino acids: CASSIILGSGNEQYF.

This chain links TRBV30 with TRBJ1-3; D perhaps matches TRBD1 (5 bases). Germline assignment: CDR1 GTSNPN and CDR2 SVGIG (reference sequence). The V end lost 3 bases, the J end lost 1 base, and 10 bases lay between the germline ends. This CDR3 region has 14 residues. CDR3: CAWSAGGSGNTIYF. CDR3 DNA sequence: TGTGCCTGGAGCGCCGGGGGTTCTGGAAACACCATATATTTT.

To note about this clone: A read error may produce the germline difference seen at one junction end. The V call is TRBV5-6, the J call TRBJ1-2; 12 positions match TRBD1. CDR3 length equals 15 residues. Germline CDR1 SGHDT, CDR2 YYEEEE. The CDR3 DNA reads TGTGCCAGCAGCTTGTCCGGGACAGGGGGCCATGGCTACCCCTTC. This sequence encodes CASSLSGTGGHGYPF.

The CDR3 reads CASSETYYEQYF. The CDR3 DNA is TGTGCCAGCAGCGAAACATACTACGAGCAGTACTTC. This rearrangement joins TRBV6-5 to TRBJ2-7, with no clear D. This CDR3 has 12 amino acids. CDR1 and CDR2 (germline): MNHEY, SVGAGI. Trimming stripped 6 bases from V and 3 bases from J, with 9 bases between.

This clone was seen a single time. The genes are TRBV28 and TRBJ1-1, with TRBD1 as a possible D gene (5 bases). This CDR3 is 15 amino acids long. Trimming took off 4 bases at V and 8 bases at J, with 20 bases between the two ends. CDR1 and CDR2 from the germline V gene are MDHEN and SYDVKM. DNA of the CDR3: TGTGCCAGCAGTTACCCGCGGGGCAGAAGCTCAGAAGCTTTCTTT. This sequence encodes CASSYPRGRSSEAFF. The whole variable domain, remainder taken from reference TRBV28 and TRBJ1-1, is DVKVTQSSRYLVKRTGEKVFLECVQDMDHENMFWYRQDPGLGLRLIYFSYDVKMKEKGDIPEGYSVSREKKERFSLILESASTNQTSMYLCASSYPRGRSSEAFFGQGTRLTVV.

The table lists this clone with a few counts. The chain recombines TRBV5-1 with TRBJ1-1; D is unresolved. Germline assignment: CDR1 SGHRS and CDR2 YFSETQ. V was pared by 4 bases and J by 1 base, with 11 bases between. The length of the CDR3 is 14 residues. CDR3 DNA: TGCGCCAGCAGCATCTCGGCGGAGAACACTGAAGCTTTCTTT. Its protein product is CASSISAENTEAFF.

The CDR3 nucleotides read TGTGCCAGCTGGGACAGGTTTAGCAATCAGCCCCAGCATTTT. This codes for CASWDRFSNQPQHF. This chain joins TRBV6-1 and TRBJ1-5, with TRBD1 identical over 8 bases. Trimming removed 8 bases from V and 0 bases from J; junction bases left unmatched: 3. Germline values: CDR1 MNHNS, CDR2 SASEGT. There are 14 residues in the CDR3.

The chain employs TRBV13 and TRBJ2-2; 12 positions agree with TRBD2. The CDR3 runs to 16 residues. CDR1 and CDR2 (germline): PRHDT, FYEKMQ (reference sequence). After removal of 5 bases from V and 4 bases from J, the junction contained 5 bases not matched to a gene. CDR3 protein: CASSRRLAGATGELFF. CDR3 DNA sequence: TGTGCCAGCAGCCGACGACTAGCGGGAGCCACCGGGGAGCTGTTTTTT.

This clone was counted a few times. J is TRBJ2-7 and V is TRBV11-2; D uncertain. V lost 3 bases and J lost 3, with 6 bases in between. The CDR3 is made up of 12 amino acids. Germline assignment: CDR1 SGHAT and CDR2 FQNNGV. CDR3 coding DNA: TGTGCCAGCAGCTTCGGTGGCTACGAGCAGTACTTC. Amino acids: CASSFGGYEQYF.

The chain uses TRBV19 and TRBJ1-1; no reliable D call. The CDR3 is made up of 14 amino acids. From germline, CDR1 is LNHDA and CDR2 SQIVND (reference sequence). The V end was cut by 8 bases, the J end by 1 base, with 14 bases between. The CDR3 DNA reads as TGTGCCAGTGCGAGAGTCGCTAAGAACACTGAAGCTTTCTTT. Residues: CASARVAKNTEAFF.

This clone has just one count. In DNA form, the CDR3 reads TGTGCCAGCAGCCCTCGGACAGCTAACTATGGCTACACCTTC. Its protein is CASSPRTANYGYTF. The chain has TRBV16 and TRBJ1-2; weak D call: TRBD1 (6 bases). The CDR3 has 14 residues. Trimming shortened V by 4 bases and J by 0 bases, and 9 bases separated the two germline ends. CDR1 is KGHSY, CDR2 FQNENV, per germline.

V is TRBV5-3 and J is TRBJ2-7; 10 bases map to TRBD2. TRBV5-3 is placed among ORFs of uncertain function. The length of the CDR3 is 17 residues. V was pared by 5 bases and J by 6 bases, with 17 bases of the junction left unmatched. CDR3 in DNA: TGTGCCAGAAGACATCCTACGGCTAGCGGGAGTTGTGGCGAGCAGTACGTC. Protein product: CARRHPTASGSCGEQYV.

This clone was detected only once. This chain uses TRBV7-9 with TRBJ2-2; possible D gene TRBD2, 5 bases. The V and J ends lost 3 bases and 7 bases respectively, with 12 bases between them. Germline V gene data show CDR1 as SEHNR and CDR2 as FQNEAQ (reference sequence). This CDR3 is 14 amino acids long. CDR3 DNA sequence: TGTGCCAGCAGCTTCTACGGACGGGGCGGGGAGCTGTTTTTT. Translating it yields CASSFYGRGGELFF.

The chain recombines TRBV10-3 with TRBJ2-5; 7 bases agree with TRBD1. The DNA end is a closer match to TRBJ2-7, so the J assignment may be wrong. The CDR3 extends over 15 amino acids. CDR1 and CDR2 from the germline V gene are ENHRY and SYGVKD. CDR3 DNA sequence: TGTGCCATCAGTGACTTGGGACAGCAAATCTACGAGCAGTACTTC. Translating gives CAISDLGQQIYEQYF.

J is TRBJ1-1 and V is TRBV19, with unresolved D. The CDR3 totals 15 residues. CDR1 LNHDA and CDR2 SQIVND come from the germline V gene (reference sequence). Trimming removed 10 bases at V and 4 bases at J, with 22 bases between. The CDR3 is CATKEHPLGGTEAFF. For the CDR3, the DNA is TGTGCCACCAAGGAACACCCACTCGGAGGCACTGAAGCTTTCTTT. Full variable domain (remainder filled in from reference TRBV19 and TRBJ1-1): DGGITQSPKYLFRKEGQNVTLSCEQNLNHDAMYWYRQDPGQGLRLIYYSQIVNDFQKGDIAEGYSVSREKKESFPLTVTSAQKNPTAFYLCATKEHPLGGTEAFFGQGTRLTVV.

This chain joins TRBV9 and TRBJ1-4; TRBD1 agrees at 10 bases. CDR3 size: 13 residues. The germline gives CDR1 SGDLS, CDR2 YYNGEE. The V and J ends lost 8 bases and 8 bases, in that order; junction bases with no gene match: 6. CDR3 nucleotides: TGTGCCAGGGGGGGACAGGGGAACGAAAAACTGTTTTTT. As protein: CARGGQGNEKLFF.

In this sample, this clone turned up once. The V gene is TRBV13, the J gene TRBJ2-1, with D perhaps matching TRBD2 (5 bases). The CDR3 runs 12 residues. The V end lost 6 bases, the J end lost 10 bases, and 13 bases lay between the germline ends. CDR1 and CDR2 from the germline V gene are PRHDT and FYEKMQ (reference sequence). CDR3: CASSPSGKEQFF. The CDR3 DNA reads as TGTGCCAGCAGTCCATCGGGGAAAGAGCAGTTCTTC.

V usage is TRBV18 and J usage is TRBJ1-2; 9 bases agree with TRBD1. The germline V gene has CDR1 KGHSH and CDR2 LQKENI. The CDR3 sequence is 17 residues long. V was pared by 4 bases and J by 2 bases, with 11 bases of the junction left unmatched. In nucleotides, the CDR3 is TGTGCCAGCTCACAACTCGGACAGGGGACTATCAACTATGGCTACACCTTC. Translation: CASSQLGQGTINYGYTF.

This clone occurred a few times. The gene calls are TRBV28 and TRBJ2-7, with D perhaps matching TRBD1 (6 bases). CDR1 MDHEN and CDR2 SYDVKM come from the germline V gene. Trimming cost V 6 bases and J 2 bases, with 23 bases left between them. This CDR3 spans 17 amino acids. For the CDR3, the DNA is TGTGCCAGCAGCTACCCCCTACTCACAGGGAGAACCTACGAGCAGTACTTC. It specifies CASSYPLLTGRTYEQYF.